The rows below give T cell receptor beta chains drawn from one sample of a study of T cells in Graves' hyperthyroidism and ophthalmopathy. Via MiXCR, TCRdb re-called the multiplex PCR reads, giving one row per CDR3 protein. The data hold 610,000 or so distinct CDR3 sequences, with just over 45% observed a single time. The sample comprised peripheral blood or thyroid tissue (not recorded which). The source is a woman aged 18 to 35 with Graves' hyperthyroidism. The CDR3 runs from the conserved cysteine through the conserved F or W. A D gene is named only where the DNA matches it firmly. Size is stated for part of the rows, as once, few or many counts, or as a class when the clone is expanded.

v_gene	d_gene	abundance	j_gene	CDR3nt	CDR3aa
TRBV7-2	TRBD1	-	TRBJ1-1	TGTGCCAGCAGCACGGGACAGGCCAGAATGGGAACTAATGAAGCTCTCTTT	CASSTGQARMGTNEALF
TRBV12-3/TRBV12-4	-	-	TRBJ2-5	TGTGCCAGCAGTCCACAGGGAAACCAAGAGACCCAGTACTTC	CASSPQGNQETQYF
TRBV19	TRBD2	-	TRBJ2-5	TGTGCCGCTACACTAGCGGTGGGGGGGACCCAGTACTTC	CAATLAVGGTQYF
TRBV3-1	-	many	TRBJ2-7	TGTGCCAGCAGCCCACCAGGATTGAGGTACGAGCAGTACTTC	CASSPPGLRYEQYF
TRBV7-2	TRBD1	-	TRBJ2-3	TGTGCCAGCAGCTTAGCGTGGGACAGGGGAGACAATGAGCAGTATTTT	CASSLAWDRGDNEQYF
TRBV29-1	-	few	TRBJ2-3	TGCAGCGTTCCCTCGGTGGGTAGAGATACGCAGTATTTT	CSVPSVGRDTQYF
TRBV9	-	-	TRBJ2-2	TGTGCCAGCAGCGTATCGGAGTGGGAGCTGTTTTTT	CASSVSEWELFF
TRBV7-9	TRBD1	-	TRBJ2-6	TGTGCCAGCAGCCTCCGGGACAGGGCTGGGGCCAACGTCCTGACTTTC	CASSLRDRAGANVLTF
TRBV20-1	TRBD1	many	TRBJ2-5	TGCAGTGCTAGAGGGGGACAGGGGGAGACCCAGTACTTC	CSARGGQGETQYF
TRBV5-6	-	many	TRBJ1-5	TGTGCCAGCAGCTTGGGGCCAGTTGGTCAGCCCCAGCATTTT	CASSLGPVGQPQHF
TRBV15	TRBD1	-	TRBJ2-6	TGTGCCACCAGCAGGCTAGGACAGGGGGCAATCCTGGCTGGGGCCAACGTCCTGACTTTC	CATSRLGQGAILAGANVLTF
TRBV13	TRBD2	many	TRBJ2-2	TGTGCCAGCAGCTTTCGGACTAGCACCGGGGAGCTGTTTTTT	CASSFRTSTGELFF
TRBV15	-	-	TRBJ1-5	TGTGCCACCAGCAGAGGTCTCACCGGGGATCAGCCCCAGCATTTT	CATSRGLTGDQPQHF
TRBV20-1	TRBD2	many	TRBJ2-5	TGCAGTGCTAGAGAATTAGCGGGAGGAGCTGCAGAGACCCAGTACTTC	CSARELAGGAAETQYF
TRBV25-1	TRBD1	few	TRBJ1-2	TGTGCCAGCAGTGCTTTTGGACAGGTGGATGGCTACACCTTC	CASSAFGQVDGYTF
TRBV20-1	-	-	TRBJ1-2	TGCAGTGCCCAATTAGCTAACTATGGCTACACCTTC	CSAQLANYGYTF
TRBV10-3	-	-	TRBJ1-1	TGTGCCATCAGTGAAAATCGGGCAGAAGCTTTCTTT	CAISENRAEAFF
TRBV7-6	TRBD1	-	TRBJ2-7	TGTGCCAGCAGCTTGACAGGGCGGAATGAGCAGTCCTTC	CASSLTGRNEQSF
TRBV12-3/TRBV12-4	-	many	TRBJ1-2	TGTGCCAGCAGTTTAGAAGCGTGGGGATTCCGCGACTATGGCTACACCTTC	CASSLEAWGFRDYGYTF
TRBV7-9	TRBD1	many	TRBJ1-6	TGTGCCAGCAGCACAACGCCGGGACAGAGCTCCTATAATTCACCCCTCCACTTT	CASSTTPGQSSYNSPLHF
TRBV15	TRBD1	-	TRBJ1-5	TGTGCCACCAGCACCACCCGGACAGGGCGGGAGACCCAGCATTTT	CATSTTRTGRETQHF
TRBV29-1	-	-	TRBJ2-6	TGCAGCGTTGACGGGGCGGGGGCCGGGGCCAACGTCCTGACTTTC	CSVDGAGAGANVLTF
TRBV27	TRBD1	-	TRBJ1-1	TGTGCCAGCAGTTCGGGACAGGGCGTTGGTAGGGACACTGAAGCTTTCTTT	CASSSGQGVGRDTEAFF
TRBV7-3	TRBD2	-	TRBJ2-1	TGTGCCAGCAGCCCTCGACGACTAGCGGGAGCCCGGGAAGATGAGCAGTTCTTC	CASSPRRLAGAREDEQFF
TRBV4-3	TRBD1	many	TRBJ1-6	TGCGCCAGCAGCCAAGATCTTGGGGACAGGGGATCTTACTATAATTCACCCCTCCACTTT	CASSQDLGDRGSYYNSPLHF
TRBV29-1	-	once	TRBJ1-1	TGCAGCTTAGAAGGGGCCCTTGGGCCGAACACTGAAGCTTTCTTT	CSLEGALGPNTEAFF
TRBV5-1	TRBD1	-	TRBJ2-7	TGCGCCAGCAGAAAAGGACAGGGCAGCGATTACGAGCAGTACTTC	CASRKGQGSDYEQYF
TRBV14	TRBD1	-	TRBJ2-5	TGTGCCAGCAGTTTATCGGTGGACAGGGGTCAAGAGACCCAGTACTTC	CASSLSVDRGQETQYF
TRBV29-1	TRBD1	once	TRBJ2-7	TGCAGCGCCGGGACAGGGATCTACGAGCAGTACTTC	CSAGTGIYEQYF
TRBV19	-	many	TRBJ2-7	TGTGCCAGTAGTAGTTGGTTATCCTACGAGCAGTACTTC	CASSSWLSYEQYF
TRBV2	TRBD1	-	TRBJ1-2	TGTGCCAGCAGGTTATTGGAAAGCCAAACGACAGGGACGGTTGGTGGCTACACCTTC	CASRLLESQTTGTVGGYTF
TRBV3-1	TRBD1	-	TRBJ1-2	TGTGCCAGCAGCGTAACCCAGACAGGGGGCCGGGACTATGGCTACACCTTC	CASSVTQTGGRDYGYTF
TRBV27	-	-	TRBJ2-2	TGTGCCAGCAGTTGGGGGCCGAACACCGGGGAGCTGTTTTTT	CASSWGPNTGELFF
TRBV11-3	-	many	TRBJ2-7	TGTGCCAGCAGCTTAGAACTTGAGGGATACGAGCAGTACTTC	CASSLELEGYEQYF
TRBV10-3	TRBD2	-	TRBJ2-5	TGTGCCATCACTGGGGAGGGAAGAGGAGAGACCCAGTACTTC	CAITGEGRGETQYF
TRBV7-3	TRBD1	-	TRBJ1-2	TGTGCCAGCAGCTTGACGGGACAGGGGGCTGATGGCTACACCTTC	CASSLTGQGADGYTF